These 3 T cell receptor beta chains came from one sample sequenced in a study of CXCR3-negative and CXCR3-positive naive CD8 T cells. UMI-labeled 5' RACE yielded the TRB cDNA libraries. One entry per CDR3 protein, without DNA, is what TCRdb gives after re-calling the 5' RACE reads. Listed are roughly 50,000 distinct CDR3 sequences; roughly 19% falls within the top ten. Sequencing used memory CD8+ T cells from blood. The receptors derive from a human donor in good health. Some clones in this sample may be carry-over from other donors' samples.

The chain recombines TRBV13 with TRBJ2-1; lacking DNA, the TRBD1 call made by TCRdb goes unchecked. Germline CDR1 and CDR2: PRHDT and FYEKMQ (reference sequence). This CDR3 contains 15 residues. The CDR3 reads CASSVPGTGDNEQFF.

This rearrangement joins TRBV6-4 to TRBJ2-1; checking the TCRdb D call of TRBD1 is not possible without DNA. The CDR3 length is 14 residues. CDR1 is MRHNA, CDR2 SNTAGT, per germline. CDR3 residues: CASSEGTGYYEQFF.

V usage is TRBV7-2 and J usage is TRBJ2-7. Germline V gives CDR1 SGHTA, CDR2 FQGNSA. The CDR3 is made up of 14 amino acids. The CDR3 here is CASSLEAGSYEQYF.